Ten or more counts support the clone carrying this T cell receptor (beta chain). The data stem from a study of identical twins. From germline, CDR1 is LGHNA and CDR2 YSLEER. V shed 0 bases and J 7 bases; nucleotides not matched to a gene: 9. CDR3 length equals 17 residues. Via MiXCR, TCRdb re-called the 5' RACE reads, giving one row per CDR3 protein. The sample shows under 300,000 distinct CDR3 sequences, 12% of them seen only once. These sequences were also reported in another study, on yellow fever vaccine responses in identical twins.

The sequenced sample consisted of memory (CD45RO+) T cells sorted from blood. This clonotype was sampled from a woman aged 18 to 35 in good health. This sequence joins TRBV4-3 and TRBJ2-1, with TRBD2 matching 10 bases. DNA of the CDR3: TGCGCCAGCAGCCAAGAGGGAGCGGGAGGGCCGTGGAATGAGCAGTTCTTC. It specifies CASSQEGAGGPWNEQFF.